This T cell receptor beta chain was obtained from a study of human T cells and chemical hapten exposure (dated by TCRdb to the early 2020s). Turning to the overall study: For sensitization, 2% DPC in acetone was applied to a 2 cm by 2 cm area of upper inner arm skin. The libraries were sequenced as a pool, and the TCR yield per sample differed mostly because of small variations in library volumes within the pool. Twenty-nine alopecia patients provided blood for TCR sequencing at one to four time points (pre-sensitization, 2, 6 and 24 weeks). Patch tests used Finn chambers with 0.01% DPC on the upper back, scored after 6 days by International Contact Dermatitis Research Group standards. Blood samples were taken from patients before sensitization (week 0) and then at 2, 6 and about 24 weeks after DPC sensitization. Most of the patients in the cohort were female, and the cohort covered alopecia areata with under or over 50% scalp involvement, alopecia totalis and alopecia universalis. Throughout the approximately 25-week study period, patients were also given weekly therapeutic DPC doses on the scalp. This study followed changes in the peripheral blood TCR repertoire in vivo during primary and secondary sensitization of alopecia patients to the hapten diphenylcyclopropenone (DPC).

Library creation used RACE. TCRdb shows the sequencer as NextSeq 500. During library preparation, unique molecular identifiers were attached to individual cDNA molecules so that TCRs could be counted quantitatively and reproducibly. From each blood RNA sample, both TCR alpha and TCR beta chains were sequenced. The paper's data handling went like this. A median of about 87,000 TCRs per sample was observed, with a range of about 20,000 to 690,600. V, J and CDR3 annotation of the TCR reads was carried out using the Decombinator software suite. For PS versus PT1 abundance plots, all samples were subsampled to the same number of TCRs (28,000). Expanded TCRs were defined as absent before sensitization and observed at least eight times at the 2-week time point. Using fastp at Q25 and MiXCR, TCRdb reprocessed the public reads and kept productive beta chains. Rows are unified per CDR3 protein, each entry keeping the most common DNA and genes. TCRdb, not the authors, supplied the V and J calls. For this sample there are 350,000 to 400,000 distinct CDR3 sequences; roughly 5.3% appear just once. The top ten hold 2.5% to 3% of the sample.

The sample's time point label, in plain terms: pre-sensitization, week 0. Explained via the paper, the treatment or condition label denotes: therapeutic diphenylcyclopropenone sensitization with weekly scalp DPC. Blood at each patch-test visit was drawn before the patch test was applied. To be eligible, patients had to be aged 18 to 70, diagnosed with alopecia and judged suitable for DPC therapy, while pregnant patients were excluded. Total RNA was isolated from unfractionated whole blood collected in Tempus Blood RNA tubes. Broader findings and caveats from the paper: Patch test score correlated positively with the number of PT1 expanded TCRs, reaching significance at thresholds 8, 16 and 32 but not at 4. No change with DPC sensitization was found in the number of TCRs above 1 in 1000 frequency, and no evidence of global repertoire structure alterations was found. Because all patients had alopecia, a presumed autoimmune disease, the immune response of the patients might differ from that of healthy individuals. Significantly more large CDR3 similarity clusters were formed by expanded TCRs than by pre-sensitization or healthy control sets, consistent with antigen-driven responses. Repeated subsampling changed both the strength of the expansion versus patch-test correlation and the threshold at which that correlation became significant.

Reading from cysteine to phenylalanine, the CDR3 counts 15 amino acids. The retained sequence is limited to the CDR3, 45 bases, with the frame set at the first base. Per the germline V gene, SQVTM is the CDR1 and ANQGSEA is the CDR2. V has 6 bases trimmed and J has 2 bases trimmed; junction bases matching no gene number 9. This clonotype has ten or more counts. Which antigen it targets is not known. One base away there is no much larger clone; base qualities are not given. The sequence came from a woman in her 50s with alopecia areata. Some clones in this sample may be carry-over from other donors' samples. The receptor chain draws on TRBV29-1 and TRBJ2-3; 9 bases in the middle match TRBD1. This specimen was whole blood, taken in connection with sensitization to the hapten diphenylcyclopropenone (DPC). The CDR3 reads CSVRTGALSTDTQYF. The DNA reads as follows: TGCAGCGTGAGGACAGGGGCCCTCTCCACAGATACGCAGTATTTT.